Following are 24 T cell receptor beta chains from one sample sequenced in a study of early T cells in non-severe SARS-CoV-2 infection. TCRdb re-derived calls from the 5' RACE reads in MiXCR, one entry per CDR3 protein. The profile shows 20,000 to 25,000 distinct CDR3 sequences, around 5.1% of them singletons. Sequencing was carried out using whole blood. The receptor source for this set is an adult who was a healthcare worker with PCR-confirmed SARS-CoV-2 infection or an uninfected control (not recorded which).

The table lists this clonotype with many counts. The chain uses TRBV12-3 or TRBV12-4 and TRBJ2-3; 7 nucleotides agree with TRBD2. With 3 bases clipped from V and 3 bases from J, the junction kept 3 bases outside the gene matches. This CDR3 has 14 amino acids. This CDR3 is CASSFQAGTDTQYF. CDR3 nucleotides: TGTGCCAGCAGTTTTCAAGCGGGGACAGATACGCAGTATTTT.

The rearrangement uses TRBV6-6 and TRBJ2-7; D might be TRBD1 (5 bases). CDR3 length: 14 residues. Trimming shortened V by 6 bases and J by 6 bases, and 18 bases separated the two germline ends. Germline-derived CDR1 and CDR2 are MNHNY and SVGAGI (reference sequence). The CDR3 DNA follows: TGTGCCAGCAGGTCCCAGGACAACTTCGGCGAGCAGTACTTC. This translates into CASRSQDNFGEQYF.

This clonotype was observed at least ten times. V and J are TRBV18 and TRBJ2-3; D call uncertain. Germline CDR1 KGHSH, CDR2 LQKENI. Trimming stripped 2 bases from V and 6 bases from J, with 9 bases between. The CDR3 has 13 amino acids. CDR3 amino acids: CASSPNPQDTQYF. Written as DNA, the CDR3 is TGTGCCAGCTCACCAAACCCCCAGGATACGCAGTATTTT.

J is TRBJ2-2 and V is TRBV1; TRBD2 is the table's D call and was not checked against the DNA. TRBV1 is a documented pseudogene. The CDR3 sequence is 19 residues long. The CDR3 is CTSSHRPPLAGENTGELFF. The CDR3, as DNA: TGCACCAGCAGCCATCGCCCTCCCCTAGCGGGGGAGAACACCGGGGAGCTGTTTTTT.

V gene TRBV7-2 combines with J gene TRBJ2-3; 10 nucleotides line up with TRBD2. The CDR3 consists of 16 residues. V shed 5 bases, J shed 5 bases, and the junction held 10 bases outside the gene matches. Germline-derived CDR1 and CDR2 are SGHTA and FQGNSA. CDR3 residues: CASSLELAGMLDTQYF. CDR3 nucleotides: TGTGCCAGCAGCCTAGAACTAGCGGGGATGTTAGATACGCAGTATTTT.

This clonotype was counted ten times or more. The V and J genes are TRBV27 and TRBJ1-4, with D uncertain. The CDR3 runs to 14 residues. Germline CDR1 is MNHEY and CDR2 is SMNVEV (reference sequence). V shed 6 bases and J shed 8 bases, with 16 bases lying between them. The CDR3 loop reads CASRFSGVAEKLFF. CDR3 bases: TGTGCCAGCAGATTCAGCGGGGTAGCCGAAAAACTGTTTTTT. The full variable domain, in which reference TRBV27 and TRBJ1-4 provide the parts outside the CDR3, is EAQVTQNPRYLITVTGKKLTVTCSQNMNHEYMSWYRQDPGLGLRQIYYSMNVEVTDKGDVPEGYKVSRKEKRNFPLILESPSPNQTSLYFCASRFSGVAEKLFFGSGTQLSVL.

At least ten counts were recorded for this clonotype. The CDR3 spells CATFFLANYGYTF. CDR3 nucleotide sequence: TGTGCCACCTTCTTCTTGGCTAACTATGGCTACACCTTC. The chain has TRBV7-2 and TRBJ1-2; D gene ambiguous. The CDR3 totals 13 residues. Germline assignment: CDR1 SGHTA and CDR2 FQGNSA. V was pared by 10 bases and J by 0 bases, with 12 bases between.

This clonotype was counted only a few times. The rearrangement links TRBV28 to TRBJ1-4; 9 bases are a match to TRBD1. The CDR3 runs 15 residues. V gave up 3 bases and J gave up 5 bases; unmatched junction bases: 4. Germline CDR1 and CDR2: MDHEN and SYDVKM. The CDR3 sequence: CASSFSGTGNEKLFF. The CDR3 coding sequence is TGTGCCAGCAGTTTCTCCGGGACAGGGAATGAAAAACTGTTTTTT.

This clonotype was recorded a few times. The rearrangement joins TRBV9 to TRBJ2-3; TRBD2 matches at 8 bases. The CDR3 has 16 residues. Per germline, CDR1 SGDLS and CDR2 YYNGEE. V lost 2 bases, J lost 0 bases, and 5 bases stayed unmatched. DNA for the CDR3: TGTGCCAGCAGCGTCGGCGGGGGGACTAGCACAGATACGCAGTATTTT. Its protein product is CASSVGGGTSTDTQYF.

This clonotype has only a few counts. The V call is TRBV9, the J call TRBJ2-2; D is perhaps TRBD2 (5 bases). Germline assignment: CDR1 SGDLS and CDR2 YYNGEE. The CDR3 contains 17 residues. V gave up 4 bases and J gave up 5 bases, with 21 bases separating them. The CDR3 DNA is TGTGCCAGCAGCCCCAGCTACCGGGGATCGGGAACCGGGGAGCTGTTTTTT. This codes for CASSPSYRGSGTGELFF.

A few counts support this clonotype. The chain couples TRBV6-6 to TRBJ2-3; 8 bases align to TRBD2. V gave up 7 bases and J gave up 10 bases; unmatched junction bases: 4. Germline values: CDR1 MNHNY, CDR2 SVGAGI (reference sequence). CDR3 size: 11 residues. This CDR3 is CASKRGQAQYF. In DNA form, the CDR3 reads TGTGCCAGCAAGCGGGGGCAGGCGCAGTATTTT.

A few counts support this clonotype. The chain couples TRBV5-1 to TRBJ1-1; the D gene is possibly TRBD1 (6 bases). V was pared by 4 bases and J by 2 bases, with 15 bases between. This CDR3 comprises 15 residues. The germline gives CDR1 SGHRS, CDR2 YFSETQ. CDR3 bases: TGCGCCAGCAGCGGACAACCGGGGGCCAACACTGAAGCTTTCTTT. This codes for CASSGQPGANTEAFF. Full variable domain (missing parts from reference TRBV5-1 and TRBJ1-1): KAGVTQTPRYLIKTRGQQVTLSCSPISGHRSVSWYQQTPGQGLQFLFEYFSETQRNKGNFPGRFSGRQFSNSRSEMNVSTLELGDSALYLCASSGQPGANTEAFFGQGTRLTVV.

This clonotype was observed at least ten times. Written as DNA, the CDR3 is TGTGCCAGCAGGGGCTACCTTCGTCAACCCTACCAAGAGACCCAGTACTTC. The encoded protein is CASRGYLRQPYQETQYF. The chain employs TRBV28 and TRBJ2-5; D is unclear. Germline V gives CDR1 MDHEN, CDR2 SYDVKM. Trimming removed 6 bases at V and 0 bases at J, with 20 bases between. The CDR3 loop spans 17 amino acids.

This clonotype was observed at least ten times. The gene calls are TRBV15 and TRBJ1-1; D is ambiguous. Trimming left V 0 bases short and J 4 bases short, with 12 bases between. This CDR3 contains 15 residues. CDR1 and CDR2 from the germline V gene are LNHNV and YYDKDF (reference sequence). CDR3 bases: TGTGCCACCAGCAGAGATAAGGTGGTAGGCACTGAAGCTTTCTTT. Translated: CATSRDKVVGTEAFF. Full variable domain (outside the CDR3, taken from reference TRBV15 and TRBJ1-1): DAMVIQNPRYQVTQFGKPVTLSCSQTLNHNVMYWYQQKSSQAPKLLFHYYDKDFNNEADTPDNFQSRRPNTSFCFLDIRSPGLGDTAMYLCATSRDKVVGTEAFFGQGTRLTVV.

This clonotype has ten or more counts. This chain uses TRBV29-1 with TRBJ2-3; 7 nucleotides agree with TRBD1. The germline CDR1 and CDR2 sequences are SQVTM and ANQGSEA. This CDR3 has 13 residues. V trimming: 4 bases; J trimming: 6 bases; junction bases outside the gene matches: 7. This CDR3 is CSVGGTDADTQYF. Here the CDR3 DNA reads TGCAGCGTTGGTGGGACAGATGCGGATACGCAGTATTTT.

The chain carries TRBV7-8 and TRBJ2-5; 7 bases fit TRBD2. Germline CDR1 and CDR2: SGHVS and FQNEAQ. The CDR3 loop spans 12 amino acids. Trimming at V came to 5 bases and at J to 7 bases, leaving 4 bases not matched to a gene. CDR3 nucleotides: TGTGCCAGCAGCCGGGGGGATTGGACCCAGTACTTC. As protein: CASSRGDWTQYF. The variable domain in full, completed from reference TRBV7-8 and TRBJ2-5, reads GAGVSQSPRYKVAKRGQDVALRCDPISGHVSLFWYQQALGQGPEFLTYFQNEAQLDKSGLPSDRFFAERPEGSVSTLKIQRTQQEDSAVYLCASSRGDWTQYFGPGTRLLVL.

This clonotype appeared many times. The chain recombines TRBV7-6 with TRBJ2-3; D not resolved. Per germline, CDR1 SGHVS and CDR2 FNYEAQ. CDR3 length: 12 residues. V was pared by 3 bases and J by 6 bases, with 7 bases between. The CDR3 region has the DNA TGTGCCAGCAGCTTTACCTGGGATACGCAGTATTTT. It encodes CASSFTWDTQYF.

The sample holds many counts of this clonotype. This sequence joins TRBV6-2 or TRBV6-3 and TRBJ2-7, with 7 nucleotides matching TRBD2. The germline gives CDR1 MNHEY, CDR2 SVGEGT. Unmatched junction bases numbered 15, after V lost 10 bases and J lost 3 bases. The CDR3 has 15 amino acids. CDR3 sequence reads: CATQSRGLAVYEQYF. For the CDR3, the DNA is TGTGCCACCCAGTCAAGGGGCCTAGCGGTCTACGAGCAGTACTTC.

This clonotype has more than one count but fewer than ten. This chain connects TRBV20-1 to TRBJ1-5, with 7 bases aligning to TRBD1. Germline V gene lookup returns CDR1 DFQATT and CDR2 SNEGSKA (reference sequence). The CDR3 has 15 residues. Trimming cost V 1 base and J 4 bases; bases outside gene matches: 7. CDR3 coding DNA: TGCAGTGCTAGAGCCGGGACAGAGGATAATCAGCCCCAGCATTTT. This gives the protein CSARAGTEDNQPQHF.

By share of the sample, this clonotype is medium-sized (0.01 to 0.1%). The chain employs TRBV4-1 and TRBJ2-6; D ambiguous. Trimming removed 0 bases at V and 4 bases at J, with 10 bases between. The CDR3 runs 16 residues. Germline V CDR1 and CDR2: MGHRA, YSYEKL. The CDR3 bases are TGCGCCAGCAGCCAAGATGGTCTTCGGGGGGCCAACGTCCTGACTTTC. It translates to CASSQDGLRGANVLTF.

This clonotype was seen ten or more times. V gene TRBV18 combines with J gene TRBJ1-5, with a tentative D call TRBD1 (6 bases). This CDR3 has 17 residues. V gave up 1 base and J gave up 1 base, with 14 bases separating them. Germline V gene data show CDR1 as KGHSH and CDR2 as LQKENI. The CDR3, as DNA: TGTGCCAGCTCACCACTCGGCAGGGGAGAAAGCAATCAGCCCCAGCATTTT. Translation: CASSPLGRGESNQPQHF.

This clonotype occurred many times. DNA for the CDR3: TGTGCCAGCAGTCGGACAACCACCTCTGGGGCCAACGTCCTGACTTTC. This translates into CASSRTTTSGANVLTF. V is TRBV6-1 and J is TRBJ2-6; possible D gene TRBD1, 5 bases. V was cut by 5 bases and J by 0 bases, with 11 bases left in between. This CDR3 spans 16 amino acids. Germline lookup yields CDR1 MNHNS and CDR2 SASEGT.

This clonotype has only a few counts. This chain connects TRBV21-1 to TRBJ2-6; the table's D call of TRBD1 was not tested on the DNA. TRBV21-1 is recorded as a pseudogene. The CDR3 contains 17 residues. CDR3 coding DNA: TGTGCCAGCACCAGATTGGGACCGAGATCTGGGGCCAACGTCCTGACTTTC. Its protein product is CASTRLGPRSGANVLTF.

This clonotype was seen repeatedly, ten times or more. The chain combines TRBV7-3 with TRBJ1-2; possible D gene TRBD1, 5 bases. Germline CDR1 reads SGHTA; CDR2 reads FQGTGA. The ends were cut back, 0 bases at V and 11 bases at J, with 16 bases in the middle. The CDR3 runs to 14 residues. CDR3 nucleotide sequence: TGTGCCAGCAGCTTAACCGGGACCAGTCTCTTTTACACCTTC. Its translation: CASSLTGTSLFYTF.